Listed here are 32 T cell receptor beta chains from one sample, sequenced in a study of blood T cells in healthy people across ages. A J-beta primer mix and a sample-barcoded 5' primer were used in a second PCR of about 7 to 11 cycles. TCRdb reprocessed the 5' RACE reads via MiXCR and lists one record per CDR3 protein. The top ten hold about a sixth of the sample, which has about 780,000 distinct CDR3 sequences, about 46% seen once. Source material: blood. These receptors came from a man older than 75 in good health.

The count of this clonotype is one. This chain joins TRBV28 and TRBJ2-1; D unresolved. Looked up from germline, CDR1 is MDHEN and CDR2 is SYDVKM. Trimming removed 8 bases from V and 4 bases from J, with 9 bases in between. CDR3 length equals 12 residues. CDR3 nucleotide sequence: TGTGCCAGCGAAAGGTATTACAATGAGCAGTTCTTC. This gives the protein CASERYYNEQFF.

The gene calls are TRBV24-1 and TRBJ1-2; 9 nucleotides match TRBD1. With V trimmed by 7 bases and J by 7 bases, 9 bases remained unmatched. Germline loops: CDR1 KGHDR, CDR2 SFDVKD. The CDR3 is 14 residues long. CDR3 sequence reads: CATSPGQGVFGYTF. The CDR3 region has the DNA TGTGCCACCAGCCCGGGACAGGGAGTTTTTGGCTACACCTTC.

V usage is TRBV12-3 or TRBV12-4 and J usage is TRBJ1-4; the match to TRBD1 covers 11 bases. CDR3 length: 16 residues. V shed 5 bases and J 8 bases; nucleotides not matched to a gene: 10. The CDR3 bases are TGTGCCAGCAGTCCCCAGGACAGGGGGCGCCGGGAAAAACTGTTTTTT. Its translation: CASSPQDRGRREKLFF.

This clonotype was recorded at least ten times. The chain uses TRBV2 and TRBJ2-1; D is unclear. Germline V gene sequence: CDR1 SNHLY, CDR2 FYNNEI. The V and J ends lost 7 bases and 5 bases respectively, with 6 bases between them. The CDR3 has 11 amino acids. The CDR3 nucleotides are TGTGCCAGCACGCGGAACAATGAGCAGTTCTTC. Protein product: CASTRNNEQFF. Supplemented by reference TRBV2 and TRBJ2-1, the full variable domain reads EPEVTQTPSHQVTQMGQEVILRCVPISNHLYFYWYRQILGQKVEFLVSFYNNEISEKSEIFDDQFSVERPDGSNFTLKIRSTKLEDSAMYFCASTRNNEQFFGPGTRLTVL.

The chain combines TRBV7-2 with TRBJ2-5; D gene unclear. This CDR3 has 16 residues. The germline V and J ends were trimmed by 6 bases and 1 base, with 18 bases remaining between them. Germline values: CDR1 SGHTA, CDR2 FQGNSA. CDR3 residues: CASRLSWGFSQETQYF. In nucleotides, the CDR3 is TGTGCCAGCAGACTATCCTGGGGATTCTCCCAAGAGACCCAGTACTTC.

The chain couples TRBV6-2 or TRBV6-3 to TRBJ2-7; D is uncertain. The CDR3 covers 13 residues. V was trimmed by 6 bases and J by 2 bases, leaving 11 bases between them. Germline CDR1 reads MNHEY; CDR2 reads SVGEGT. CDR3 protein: CASRHTRAYEQYF. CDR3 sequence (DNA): TGTGCCAGCAGACATACGCGCGCCTACGAGCAGTACTTC.

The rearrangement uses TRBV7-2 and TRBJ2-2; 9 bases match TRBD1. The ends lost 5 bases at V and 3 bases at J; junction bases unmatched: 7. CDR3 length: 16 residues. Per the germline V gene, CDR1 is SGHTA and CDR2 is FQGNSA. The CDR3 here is CASSLGGQGYTGELFF. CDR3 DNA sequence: TGTGCCAGCAGCCTCGGGGGACAGGGCTACACCGGGGAGCTGTTTTTT.

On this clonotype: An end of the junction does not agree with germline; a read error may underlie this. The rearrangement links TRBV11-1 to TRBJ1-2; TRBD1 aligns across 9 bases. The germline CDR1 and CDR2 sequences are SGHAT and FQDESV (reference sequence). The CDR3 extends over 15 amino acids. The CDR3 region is CASSPMGQGNSGYTF. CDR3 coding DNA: TGTGCCAGCAGCCCTATGGGACAGGGAAACTCTGGCTACACCTTC.

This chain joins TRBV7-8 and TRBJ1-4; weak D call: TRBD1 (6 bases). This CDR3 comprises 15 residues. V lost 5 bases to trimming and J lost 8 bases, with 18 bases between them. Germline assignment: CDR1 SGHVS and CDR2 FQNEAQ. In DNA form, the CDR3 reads TGTGCCAGCAGCGAGGGCCAGGGGATGAGGGAAAAACTGTTTTTT. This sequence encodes CASSEGQGMREKLFF.

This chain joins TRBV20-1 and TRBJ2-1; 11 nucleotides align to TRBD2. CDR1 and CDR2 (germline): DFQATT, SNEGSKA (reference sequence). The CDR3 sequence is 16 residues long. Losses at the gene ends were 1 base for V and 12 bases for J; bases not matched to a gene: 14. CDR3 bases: TGCAGTGCTAGAGGGACTAGCGGGTGGTTAATCGATGGGCAGTTCTTC. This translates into CSARGTSGWLIDGQFF.

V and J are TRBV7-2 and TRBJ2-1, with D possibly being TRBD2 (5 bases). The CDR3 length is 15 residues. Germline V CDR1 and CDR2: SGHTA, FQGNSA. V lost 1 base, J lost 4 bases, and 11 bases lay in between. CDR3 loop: CASSLDGGMYNEQFF. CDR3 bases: TGTGCCAGCAGCTTAGACGGAGGAATGTACAATGAGCAGTTCTTC. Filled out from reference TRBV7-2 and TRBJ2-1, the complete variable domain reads GAGVSQSPSNKVTEKGKDVELRCDPISGHTALYWYRQSLGQGLEFLIYFQGNSAPDKSGLPSDRFSAERTGGSVSTLTIQRTQQEDSAVYLCASSLDGGMYNEQFFGPGTRLTVL.

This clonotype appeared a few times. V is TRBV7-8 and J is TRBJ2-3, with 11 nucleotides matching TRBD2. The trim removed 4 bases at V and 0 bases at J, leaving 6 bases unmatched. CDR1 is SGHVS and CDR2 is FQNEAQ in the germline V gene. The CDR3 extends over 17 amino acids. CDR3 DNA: TGTGCCAGCAGCTCCCCTATAGCGGGAGGGAGCACAGATACGCAGTATTTT. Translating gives CASSSPIAGGSTDTQYF.

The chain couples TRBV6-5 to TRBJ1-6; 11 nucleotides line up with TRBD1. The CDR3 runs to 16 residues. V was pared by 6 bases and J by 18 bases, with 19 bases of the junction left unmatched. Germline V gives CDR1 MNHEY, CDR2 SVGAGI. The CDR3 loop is CASSPRDRGAYEAPHF. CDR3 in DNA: TGTGCCAGCAGCCCCCGGGACAGGGGGGCATACGAAGCCCCCCACTTT.

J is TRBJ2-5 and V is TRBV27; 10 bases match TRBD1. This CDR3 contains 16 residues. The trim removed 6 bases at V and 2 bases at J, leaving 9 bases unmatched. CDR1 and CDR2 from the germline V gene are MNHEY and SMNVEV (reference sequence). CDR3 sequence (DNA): TGTGCCAGCAGCCGACAGGGGGCGCGTAGACAAGAGACCCAGTACTTC. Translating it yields CASSRQGARRQETQYF.

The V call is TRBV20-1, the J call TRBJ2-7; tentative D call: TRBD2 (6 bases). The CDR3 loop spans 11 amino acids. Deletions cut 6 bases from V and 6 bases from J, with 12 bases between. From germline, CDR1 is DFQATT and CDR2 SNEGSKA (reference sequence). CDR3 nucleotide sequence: TGCAGTGCCCTGACTAGTTGCGAGCAGTACTTC. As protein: CSALTSCEQYF.

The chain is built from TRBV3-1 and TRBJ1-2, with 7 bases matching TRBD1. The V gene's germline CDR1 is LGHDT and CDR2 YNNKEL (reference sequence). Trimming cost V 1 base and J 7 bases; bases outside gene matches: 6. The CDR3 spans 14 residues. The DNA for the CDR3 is TGTGCCAGCAGCCAAGGAGGGGGCCTGGGTGGCTACACCTTC. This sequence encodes CASSQGGGLGGYTF.

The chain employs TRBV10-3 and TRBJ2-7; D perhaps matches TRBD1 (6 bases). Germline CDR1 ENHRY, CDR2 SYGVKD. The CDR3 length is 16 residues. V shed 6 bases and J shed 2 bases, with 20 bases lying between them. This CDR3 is CAIRRQATGIPYEQYF. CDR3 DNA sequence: TGTGCCATCAGAAGACAGGCTACGGGCATTCCCTACGAGCAGTACTTC.

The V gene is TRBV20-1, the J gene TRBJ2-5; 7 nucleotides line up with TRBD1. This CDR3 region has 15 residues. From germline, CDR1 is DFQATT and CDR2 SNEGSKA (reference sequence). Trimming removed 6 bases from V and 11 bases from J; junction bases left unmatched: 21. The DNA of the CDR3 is TGCAGTGCACTAGAAAACAGGGGCGGTTTCAATGAGCAGTACTTC. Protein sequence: CSALENRGGFNEQYF.

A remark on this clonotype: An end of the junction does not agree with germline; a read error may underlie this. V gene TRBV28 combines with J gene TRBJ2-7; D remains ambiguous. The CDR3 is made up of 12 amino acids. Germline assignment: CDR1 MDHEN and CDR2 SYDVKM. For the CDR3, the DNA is TGTGCCAGCAGCCAGAGCTCCTACGTGCAGTACTTC. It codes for CASSQSSYVQYF.

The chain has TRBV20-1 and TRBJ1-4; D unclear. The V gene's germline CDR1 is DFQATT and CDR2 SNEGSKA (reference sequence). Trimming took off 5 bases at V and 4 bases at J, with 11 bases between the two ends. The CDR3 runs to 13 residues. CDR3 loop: CSAAPGINEKLFF. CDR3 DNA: TGCAGTGCTGCACCTGGGATTAATGAAAAACTGTTTTTT.

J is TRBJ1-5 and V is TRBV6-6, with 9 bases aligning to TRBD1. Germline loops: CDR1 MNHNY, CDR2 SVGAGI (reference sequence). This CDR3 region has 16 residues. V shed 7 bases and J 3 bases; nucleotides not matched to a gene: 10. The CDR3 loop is CASTLGQGFLNQPQHF. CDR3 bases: TGTGCCAGCACTTTGGGACAGGGCTTCCTCAATCAGCCCCAGCATTTT.

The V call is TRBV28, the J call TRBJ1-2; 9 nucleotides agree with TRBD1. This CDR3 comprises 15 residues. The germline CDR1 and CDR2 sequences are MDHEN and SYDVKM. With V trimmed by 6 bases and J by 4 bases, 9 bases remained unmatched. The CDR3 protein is CASRPTGGLSYGYTF. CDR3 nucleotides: TGTGCCAGCAGGCCTACAGGGGGCCTTAGCTATGGCTACACCTTC.

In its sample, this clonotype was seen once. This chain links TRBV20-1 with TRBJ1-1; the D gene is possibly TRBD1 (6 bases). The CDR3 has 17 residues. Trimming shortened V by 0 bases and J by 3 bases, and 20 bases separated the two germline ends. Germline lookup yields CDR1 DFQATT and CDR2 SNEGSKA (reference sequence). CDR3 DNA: TGCAGTGCTAGAGAGGGGGACATAATGGGGGGCGACACTGAAGCTTTCTTT. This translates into CSAREGDIMGGDTEAFF.

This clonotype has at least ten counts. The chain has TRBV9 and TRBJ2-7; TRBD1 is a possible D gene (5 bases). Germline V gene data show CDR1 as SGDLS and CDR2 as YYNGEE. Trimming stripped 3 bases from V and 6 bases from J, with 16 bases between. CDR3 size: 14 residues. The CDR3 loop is CASSARRESGEQYF. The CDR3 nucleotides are TGTGCCAGCAGCGCCCGCAGGGAATCGGGCGAGCAGTACTTC. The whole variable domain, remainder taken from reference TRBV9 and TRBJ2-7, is DSGVTQTPKHLITATGQRVTLRCSPRSGDLSVYWYQQSLDQGLQFLIQYYNGEERAKGNILERFSAQQFPDLHSELNLSSLELGDSALYFCASSARRESGEQYFGPGTRLTVT.

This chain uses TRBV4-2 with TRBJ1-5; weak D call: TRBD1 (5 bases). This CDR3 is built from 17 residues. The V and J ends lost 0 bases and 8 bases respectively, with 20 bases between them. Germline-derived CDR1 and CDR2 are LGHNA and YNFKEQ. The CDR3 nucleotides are TGTGCCAGCAGCCAAGAGCTCTGGGGGGGAGATGGGAAGCCCCAGCATTTT. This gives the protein CASSQELWGGDGKPQHF.

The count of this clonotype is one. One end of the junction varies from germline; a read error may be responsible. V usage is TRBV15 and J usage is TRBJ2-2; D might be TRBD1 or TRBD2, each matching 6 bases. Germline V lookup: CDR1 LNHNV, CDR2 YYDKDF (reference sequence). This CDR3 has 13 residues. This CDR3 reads CATSRDWKGGLFF. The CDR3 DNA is TGTGCCACCAGCAGAGATTGGAAGGGGGGGCTGTTTTTT. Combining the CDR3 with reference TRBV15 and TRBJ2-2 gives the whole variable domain DAMVIQNPRYQVTQFGKPVTLSCSQTLNHNVMYWYQQKSSQAPKLLFHYYDKDFNNEADTPDNFQSRRPNTSFCFLDIRSPGLGDTAMYLCATSRDWKGGLFFGEGSRLTVL.

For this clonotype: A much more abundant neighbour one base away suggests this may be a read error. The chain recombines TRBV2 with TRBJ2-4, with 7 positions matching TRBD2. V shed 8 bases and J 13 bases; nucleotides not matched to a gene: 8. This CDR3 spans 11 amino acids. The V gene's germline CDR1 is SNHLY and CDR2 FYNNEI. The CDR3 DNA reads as TGTGCCAGCGGCGGGGGATACAAGCAGTACTTC. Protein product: CASGGGYKQYF.

The CDR3 sequence is CASSPPQFWGYHTEAFF. In DNA form, the CDR3 reads TGTGCCAGCAGCCCACCCCAATTTTGGGGATACCACACTGAAGCTTTCTTT. The V call is TRBV7-2, the J call TRBJ1-1; D remains ambiguous. Germline V gene sequence: CDR1 SGHTA, CDR2 FQGNSA. The CDR3 runs 17 residues. The ends were cut back, 5 bases at V and 3 bases at J, with 22 bases in the middle.

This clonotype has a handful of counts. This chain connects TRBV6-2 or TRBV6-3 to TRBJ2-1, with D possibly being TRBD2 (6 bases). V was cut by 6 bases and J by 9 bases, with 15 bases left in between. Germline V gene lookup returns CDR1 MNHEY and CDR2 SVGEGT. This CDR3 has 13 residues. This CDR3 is CASSPRAEGEQFF. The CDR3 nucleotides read TGTGCCAGCAGCCCCCGAGCGGAGGGTGAGCAGTTCTTC.

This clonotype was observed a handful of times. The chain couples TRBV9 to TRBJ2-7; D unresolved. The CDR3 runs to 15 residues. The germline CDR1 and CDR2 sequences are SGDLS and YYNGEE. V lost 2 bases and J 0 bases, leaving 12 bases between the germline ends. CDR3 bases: TGTGCCAGCAGCGTCGGGCCGGATAGCTCCTACGAGCAGTACTTC. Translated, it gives CASSVGPDSSYEQYF.

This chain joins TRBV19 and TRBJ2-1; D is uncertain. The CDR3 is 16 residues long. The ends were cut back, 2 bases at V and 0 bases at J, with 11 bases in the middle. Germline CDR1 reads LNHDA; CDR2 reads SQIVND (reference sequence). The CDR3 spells CASSISSQSSYNEQFF. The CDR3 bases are TGTGCCAGTAGTATATCGTCTCAGAGCTCCTACAATGAGCAGTTCTTC.

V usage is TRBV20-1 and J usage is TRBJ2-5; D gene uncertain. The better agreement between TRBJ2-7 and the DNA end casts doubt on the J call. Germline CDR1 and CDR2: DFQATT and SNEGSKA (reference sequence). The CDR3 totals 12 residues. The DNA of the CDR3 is TGCAGCCACCTAGTTGGATCATACGAGCAGTACTTC. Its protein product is CSHLVGSYEQYF.